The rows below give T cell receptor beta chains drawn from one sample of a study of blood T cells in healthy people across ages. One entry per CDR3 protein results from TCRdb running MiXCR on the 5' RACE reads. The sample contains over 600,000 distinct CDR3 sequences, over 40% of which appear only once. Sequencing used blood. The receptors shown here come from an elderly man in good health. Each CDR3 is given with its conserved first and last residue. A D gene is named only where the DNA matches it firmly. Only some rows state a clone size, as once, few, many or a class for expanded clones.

cdr3_nt: TGCGCCAGCAGCTTGGTAGGGGGCTCAGGGGGCGTCACTGAAGCTTTCTTT
cdr3_aa: CASSLVGGSGGVTEAFF
j_call: TRBJ1-1
clone_size: .
v_call: TRBV5-1
d_call: TRBD1

cdr3_nt: TGCGCCAGCAGTGGACATCCTCGCAATCAGCCCCAGCATTTT
cdr3_aa: CASSGHPRNQPQHF
j_call: TRBJ1-5
clone_size: .
v_call: TRBV10-2
d_call: .

cdr3_nt: TGTGCCAGCAGTTTCTCCGGACTAGCGGGAGGTGAGCAGTACTTC
cdr3_aa: CASSFSGLAGGEQYF
j_call: TRBJ2-5
clone_size: many
v_call: TRBV12-3/TRBV12-4
d_call: TRBD2

cdr3_nt: TGTGCCAGCAGTGTACGGGCAGGGGGCTATGGCTACACCTTC
cdr3_aa: CASSVRAGGYGYTF
j_call: TRBJ1-2
clone_size: .
v_call: TRBV28
d_call: TRBD1

cdr3_nt: TGTGCCAGCAGTTTATCTTCCGGGGGGGCCTCTGGTACGCAGTATTTT
cdr3_aa: CASSLSSGGASGTQYF
j_call: TRBJ2-3
clone_size: .
v_call: TRBV27
d_call: TRBD2

cdr3_nt: TGTGCCAGTAGTGCCTCTTACTCTGGGGCCAACGTCCTGACTTTC
cdr3_aa: CASSASYSGANVLTF
j_call: TRBJ2-6
clone_size: many
v_call: TRBV19
d_call: .

cdr3_nt: TGTGCCAGCAGGACGGGACTAGCGGGAATTGATTGGACAGATACGCAGTATTTT
cdr3_aa: CASRTGLAGIDWTDTQYF
j_call: TRBJ2-3
clone_size: few
v_call: TRBV12-3/TRBV12-4
d_call: TRBD2

cdr3_nt: TGTGCCAGCAGCCAATCCCGGACCTATGGCTACACCTTC
cdr3_aa: CASSQSRTYGYTF
j_call: TRBJ1-2
clone_size: .
v_call: TRBV3-1
d_call: .

cdr3_nt: TGTGCCAGCAAGGATTGGAATGAGCAGTTCTTC
cdr3_aa: CASKDWNEQFF
j_call: TRBJ2-1
clone_size: .
v_call: TRBV25-1
d_call: .

cdr3_nt: TGTGCCGGCAGCTCACCGGGACTAGCCGCCTACGAGCAGTACTTC
cdr3_aa: CAGSSPGLAAYEQYF
j_call: TRBJ2-7
clone_size: .
v_call: TRBV7-2
d_call: TRBD2

cdr3_nt: TGTGCCAGCAGCTTAACCGGGGGGAGCTCCTACAATGAGCAGTACTTC
cdr3_aa: CASSLTGGSSYNEQYF
j_call: TRBJ2-5
clone_size: .
v_call: TRBV7-3
d_call: TRBD2

cdr3_nt: TGTGCCAGCAGCTTGGTCCCTGATCACACCGGGGAGCTGTTTTTC
cdr3_aa: CASSLVPDHTGELFF
j_call: TRBJ2-2
clone_size: .
v_call: TRBV5-6
d_call: .

cdr3_nt: TGCGCCAGCAGCTGGGAGGTTACAGCACAGCAGTTCTTC
cdr3_aa: CASSWEVTAQQFF
j_call: TRBJ2-1
clone_size: .
v_call: TRBV5-1
d_call: .

cdr3_nt: TGCAGTGCTAGTTGGCAGGGCTACGAGCAGTACTTC
cdr3_aa: CSASWQGYEQYF
j_call: TRBJ2-7
clone_size: few
v_call: TRBV20-1
d_call: .

cdr3_nt: TGTGCCAGCTCACCGGCCCGGTTCTATGGCTACACCTTC
cdr3_aa: CASSPARFYGYTF
j_call: TRBJ1-2
clone_size: .
v_call: TRBV18
d_call: .

cdr3_nt: TGTGCCAGCAGCCCGCTAACACCCAGTCCTTACTATGGCTACACCTTC
cdr3_aa: CASSPLTPSPYYGYTF
j_call: TRBJ1-2
clone_size: many
v_call: TRBV11-2
d_call: .

cdr3_nt: TGTGCCAGTAAGAGAAGCGTTCAAGAGACCCAGTACTTC
cdr3_aa: CASKRSVQETQYF
j_call: TRBJ2-5
clone_size: .
v_call: TRBV19
d_call: .

cdr3_nt: TGTGCCAGCAGTGAACGGGAATCTAGCGGGCGTTACGAGCAGTACTTC
cdr3_aa: CASSERESSGRYEQYF
j_call: TRBJ2-7
clone_size: .
v_call: TRBV6-1
d_call: TRBD2